This T cell receptor (beta chain) was retrieved from a study of cytomegalovirus exposure and HLA in healthy donors. Study-wide results and limits: In a later analysis, TCR beta V- and J-gene trimming showed a link to a missense DCLRE1C variant.

The PCR contained 60 Vbeta and 13 Jbeta primers. The protocol was immunoSEQ multiplex PCR, while the TCRdb copy is restricted to in-frame clones and leaves out a portion. The sample includes about 170,000 clones, 60% to 80% of them seen just once. Germline V lookup: CDR1 SGHNT, CDR2 YYREEE (reference sequence). Trimming took 6 bases from V and 5 from J; bases not matched to a gene: 18. This CDR3 has 18 residues. This clone was observed a few times. Its matching antigen is unknown. The chain has TRBV5-4 and TRBJ2-1; TRBD1 matches at 9 bases. The sequencing sample was made of PBMCs. The source is a female donor in good health and CMV-seronegative. This CDR3 is CASKIGGQGASRDNEQFF. Here the CDR3 DNA reads TGTGCCAGCAAAATTGGGGGACAGGGTGCTTCTCGGGACAATGAGCAGTTCTTC. Using reference TRBV5-4 and TRBJ2-1 for the parts outside the CDR3, the full variable domain is ETGVTQSPTHLIKTRGQQVTLRCSSQSGHNTVSWYQQALGQGPQFIFQYYREEENGRGNFPPRFSGLQFPNYSSELNVNALELDDSALYLCASKIGGQGASRDNEQFFGPGTRLTVL.